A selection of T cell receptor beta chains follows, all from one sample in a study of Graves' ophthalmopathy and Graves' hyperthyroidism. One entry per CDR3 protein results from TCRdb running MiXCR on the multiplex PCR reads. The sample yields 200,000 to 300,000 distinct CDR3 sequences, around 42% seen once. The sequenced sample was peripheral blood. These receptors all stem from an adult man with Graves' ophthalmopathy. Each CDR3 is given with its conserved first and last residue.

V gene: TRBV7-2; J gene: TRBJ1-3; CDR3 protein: CASSLAGPGNTIYF
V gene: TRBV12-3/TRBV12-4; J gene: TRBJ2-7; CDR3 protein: CASSFGPLEQYF
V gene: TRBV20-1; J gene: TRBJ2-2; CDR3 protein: CSVGGPDTGELFF
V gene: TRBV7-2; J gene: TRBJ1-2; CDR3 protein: CASSLVGGNGYTF
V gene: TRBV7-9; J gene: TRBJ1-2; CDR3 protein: CASSPTRPDRAWDGYTF
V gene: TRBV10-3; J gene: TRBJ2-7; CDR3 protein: CAISESQTVVGLNYEQYF
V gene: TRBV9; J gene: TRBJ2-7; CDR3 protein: CASSPRPLPGTGGEQYF
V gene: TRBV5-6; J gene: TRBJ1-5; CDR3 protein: CASSLGGPSQPQHF
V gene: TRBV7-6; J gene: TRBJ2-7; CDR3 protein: CASSLGNSAGGYEQYF
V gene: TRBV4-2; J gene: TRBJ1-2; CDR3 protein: CASSQDATSSNYGYTF
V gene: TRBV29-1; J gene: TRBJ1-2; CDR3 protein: CSVWTTYGYTF
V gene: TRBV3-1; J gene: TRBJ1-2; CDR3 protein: CASSHGQGAGGYTF
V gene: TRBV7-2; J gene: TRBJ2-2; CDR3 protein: CASRTSGNTGELFF
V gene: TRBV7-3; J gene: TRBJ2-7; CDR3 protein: CASSLHSYYEQYF
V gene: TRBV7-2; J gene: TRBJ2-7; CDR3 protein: CASSLRYEQYF